This T cell receptor (beta chain) was recorded in a study of a mutant IDH1 vaccine in newly diagnosed glioma. CDR3 length: 14 residues. Germline trimming cut 2 bases from V and 8 bases from J; bases unmatched to any gene: 4. Germline V lookup: CDR1 MDHEN, CDR2 SYDVKM. Indicated time point: week 47, end of study. The study gave 300 ug of mutant IDH1 20-mer peptide per vaccine dose, with topical imiquimod. Regarding this clone: Its antigen is not known.

Points from the study as a whole: Across multiple MHC alleles, 85% to 95% of patients had vaccine-induced responses.

Assay used: immunoSEQ multiplex PCR; TCRdb lists only in-frame clones, some missing. The data contain 31,000 or so clones, more than 65% of them seen just once; the ten biggest clones take up about 30%. This chain uses TRBV28 with TRBJ1-4; 8 nucleotides agree with TRBD1. This receptor was obtained from a man aged 30-40 years with glioma. Sample: PBMCs, taken from a glioma patient whose treatment included an IDH1 peptide vaccine. The CDR3, as DNA: TGTGCCAGCAGTTTAGGACAGGGTCAGGAAAAACTGTTTTTT. This codes for CASSLGQGQEKLFF. Based on the CDR3 plus reference TRBV28 and TRBJ1-4, the full variable domain is DVKVTQSSRYLVKRTGEKVFLECVQDMDHENMFWYRQDPGLGLRLIYFSYDVKMKEKGDIPEGYSVSREKKERFSLILESASTNQTSMYLCASSLGQGQEKLFFGSGTQLSVL.